Below are 4 T cell receptor beta chains sequenced from a single sample in a study of CD8+ T cells in alopecia areata. The treatment: oral pan-JAK inhibitor, 5-10 mg twice daily. Extracted from the samples, RNA was reverse transcribed into cDNA to serve as the sequencing template. Only in-frame clones appear in the TCRdb table, and some are missing; sequencing was by immunoSEQ multiplex PCR. The sample holds over 100,000 clones, 53% seen once. The specimen was CD4+ T cells sorted from blood, collected at week 4, from a patient treated with tofacitinib. The receptors originated from a human donor with alopecia areata.

This clone was observed at least ten times. V and J are TRBV5-8 and TRBJ1-1, with a weak D call TRBD1 (6 bases). The CDR3 is 14 amino acids. V was shortened by 7 bases and J by 0 bases, with 13 bases between the two germline ends. From germline, CDR1 is SGHTS and CDR2 YDEGEE. The DNA for the CDR3 is TGTGCCAGCCACCCGGGACACATGAACACTGAAGCTTTCTTT. It codes for CASHPGHMNTEAFF.

The chain carries TRBV30 and TRBJ1-5; 11 bases are a match to TRBD1. V lost 0 bases, J lost 5 bases, and 3 bases stayed unmatched. CDR3 length: 15 residues. CDR1 is GTSNPN and CDR2 is SVGIG in the germline V gene (reference sequence). The CDR3 DNA is TGTGCCTGGAGTGTACCGGGACAGGGGGATCAGCCCCAGCATTTT. It specifies CAWSVPGQGDQPQHF.

V usage is TRBV30 and J usage is TRBJ2-1, with unresolved D. Germline lookup yields CDR1 GTSNPN and CDR2 SVGIG (reference sequence). The CDR3 sequence is 11 residues long. V was shortened by 3 bases and J by 9 bases, with 9 bases between the two germline ends. CDR3 nucleotide sequence: TGTGCCTGGAGGGTAGGACCTGAGCAGTTCTTC. Its protein product is CAWRVGPEQFF.

This clone was seen a handful of times. The chain uses TRBV29-1 and TRBJ2-7; TRBD1 might be the D (6 bases). Germline V gene lookup returns CDR1 SQVTM and CDR2 ANQGSEA. The V and J ends lost 3 bases and 2 bases respectively, with 11 bases between them. The CDR3 consists of 13 residues. The CDR3 nucleotides are TGCAGCGTTGAGGACAGCTCGACCTACGAGCAGTACTTC. The encoded protein is CSVEDSSTYEQYF.